Each of the 8 T cell receptor beta chains below was sequenced from the same sample in a study of CD8 T cells in Susac syndrome. An amount of RNA that ranged from roughly 0.45 to 1 ug was reverse transcribed with random hexamers. TCRdb used MiXCR to reprocess the immunoSEQ multiplex PCR reads, holding one entry per CDR3 protein. The sample lists 300,000 to 350,000 distinct CDR3 sequences, around 90% occurring once. Sequenced sample: CD4+ T cells from PBMCs. Every receptor here comes from a human donor with multiple sclerosis.

The J gene is TRBJ2-1, the V gene TRBV20-1, with TRBD2 identical over 8 bases. In germline, CDR1 is DFQATT, CDR2 SNEGSKA (reference sequence). The CDR3 has 14 amino acids. Trimming removed 6 bases from V and 3 bases from J; junction bases left unmatched: 7. The chain's CDR3 is CSAKREKVYNEQFF. CDR3 DNA sequence: TGCAGTGCCAAGCGGGAGAAGGTCTACAATGAGCAGTTCTTC.

The chain links TRBV18 to TRBJ1-4; unclear D gene. V was trimmed by 1 base and J by 9 bases, leaving 9 bases between them. CDR3 length: 13 residues. The germline gives CDR1 KGHSH, CDR2 LQKENI. The CDR3 DNA is TGTGCCAGCTCACCACTACCACGACAAAAACTGTTTTTT. Amino acids: CASSPLPRQKLFF.

This rearrangement joins TRBV4-2 to TRBJ2-3; 9 nucleotides align to TRBD2. V lost 3 bases, J lost 5 bases, and 12 bases stayed unmatched. There are 17 residues in the CDR3. The germline CDR1 and CDR2 sequences are LGHNA and YNFKEQ. DNA for the CDR3: TGTGCCAGCAGCCAGGCCCAGGCGGGGGGGCCGGAAGATACGCAGTATTTT. Residues: CASSQAQAGGPEDTQYF.

The V gene is TRBV5-1, the J gene TRBJ2-7, with 9 positions matching TRBD1. Trimming took 4 bases from V and 3 from J; bases not matched to a gene: 11. The CDR3 is 16 amino acids. CDR1 SGHRS and CDR2 YFSETQ come from the germline V gene. The CDR3 coding sequence is TGCGCCAGCAGCCCACATGGGGACAGGGAGTTCTACGAGCAGTACTTC. Amino acids: CASSPHGDREFYEQYF.

The chain uses TRBV5-1 and TRBJ2-7, with D perhaps matching TRBD1 (6 bases). Germline V gene sequence: CDR1 SGHRS, CDR2 YFSETQ. The CDR3 has 13 residues. Between the trimmed V and J ends, which lost 7 bases and 0 bases, there was a span of 11 bases. CDR3 sequence reads: CASGTGRSYEQYF. The CDR3 nucleotides read TGCGCCAGCGGAACAGGGCGCTCCTACGAGCAGTACTTC.

V and J are TRBV19 and TRBJ1-5; TRBD1 matches 7 bases. The CDR3 loop spans 17 amino acids. Trimming removed 1 base from V and 0 bases from J; junction bases left unmatched: 6. CDR1 is LNHDA and CDR2 is SQIVND in the germline V gene (reference sequence). The CDR3 DNA sequence: TGTGCCAGTAGTATAGCCACAGGGGTTAGTAGCAATCAGCCCCAGCATTTT. Protein product: CASSIATGVSSNQPQHF. The variable domain in full, completed from reference TRBV19 and TRBJ1-5, reads DGGITQSPKYLFRKEGQNVTLSCEQNLNHDAMYWYRQDPGQGLRLIYYSQIVNDFQKGDIAEGYSVSREKKESFPLTVTSAQKNPTAFYLCASSIATGVSSNQPQHFGDGTRLSIL.

CDR3 in amino acids: CSAPGRGPYEQYF. CDR3 nucleotide sequence: TGCAGCGCACCAGGGCGGGGGCCCTACGAGCAGTACTTC. The J gene is TRBJ2-7, the V gene TRBV20-1; D is possibly TRBD2 (7 bases). The CDR3 covers 13 residues. CDR1 and CDR2 from the germline V gene are DFQATT and SNEGSKA (reference sequence).

V usage is TRBV3-1 and J usage is TRBJ1-1; TRBD1 might be the D (5 bases). The CDR3 covers 16 residues. Trimming shortened V by 2 bases and J by 1 base, and 14 bases separated the two germline ends. Germline lookup yields CDR1 LGHDT and CDR2 YNNKEL (reference sequence). The CDR3, as DNA: TGTGCCAGCAGCCAAAATTTAGGGGCGGGGAACACTGAAGCTTTCTTT. It translates to CASSQNLGAGNTEAFF.